This T cell receptor (beta chain) was obtained from a study of shared clonotypes between healthy human individuals. Study findings and constraints: Represented genetic and exposure-history diversity was restricted by having few donors. The sole specimen, blood, was sampled, and tissue repertoires likely differ.

Trimming removed 1 base at V and 2 bases at J, with 11 bases between. The CDR3 runs to 15 residues. Germline V gene data show CDR1 as SGHRS and CDR2 as YFSETQ. PCR replicates from unsorted PBMC used roughly 300 ng DNA, and this amount was around 28,000 T cell genomes. Only in-frame clones appear in the TCRdb table, and some are missing; sequencing was by immunoSEQ multiplex PCR. The repertoire holds about 470,000 clones, with around 75% as singletons. The study drew its donors from healthy HIV-negative adults without recent acute infections or vaccinations. Note on this clone: The antigen is undetermined.

This sequence originates from a woman in her thirties or forties in good health. Some clones in this sample may be carry-over from other donors' samples. Input material: PBMCs. J is TRBJ2-3 and V is TRBV5-1, with D uncertain. The CDR3 protein is CASSLLSSYTDTQYF. DNA for the CDR3: TGCGCCAGCAGCTTGCTTTCTAGTTACACAGATACGCAGTATTTT.